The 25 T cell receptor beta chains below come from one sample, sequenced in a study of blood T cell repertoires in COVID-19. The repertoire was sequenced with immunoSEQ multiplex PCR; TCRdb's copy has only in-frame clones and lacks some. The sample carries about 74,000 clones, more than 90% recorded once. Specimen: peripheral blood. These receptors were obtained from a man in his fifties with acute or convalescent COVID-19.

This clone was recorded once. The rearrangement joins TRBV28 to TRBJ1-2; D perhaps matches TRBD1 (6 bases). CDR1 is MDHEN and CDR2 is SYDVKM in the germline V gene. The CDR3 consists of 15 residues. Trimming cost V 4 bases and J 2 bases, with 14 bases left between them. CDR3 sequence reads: CASSSPTGANYGYTF. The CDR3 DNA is TGTGCCAGCAGTTCCCCGACAGGAGCCAACTATGGCTACACCTTC.

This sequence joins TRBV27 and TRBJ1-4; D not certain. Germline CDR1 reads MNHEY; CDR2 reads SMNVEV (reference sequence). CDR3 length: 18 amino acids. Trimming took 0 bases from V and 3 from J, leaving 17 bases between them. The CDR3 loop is CASSLSPTGPAANEKLFF. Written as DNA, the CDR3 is TGTGCCAGCAGTTTATCTCCGACGGGTCCCGCGGCTAATGAAAAACTGTTTTTT. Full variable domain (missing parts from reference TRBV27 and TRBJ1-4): EAQVTQNPRYLITVTGKKLTVTCSQNMNHEYMSWYRQDPGLGLRQIYYSMNVEVTDKGDVPEGYKVSRKEKRNFPLILESPSPNQTSLYFCASSLSPTGPAANEKLFFGSGTQLSVL.

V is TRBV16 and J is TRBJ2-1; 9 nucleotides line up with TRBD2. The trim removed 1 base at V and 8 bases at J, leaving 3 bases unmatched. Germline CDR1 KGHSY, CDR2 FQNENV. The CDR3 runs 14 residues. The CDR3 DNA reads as TGTGCCAGCAGCCAATGGCGGGAGGGTGATGAGCAGTTCTTC. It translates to CASSQWREGDEQFF. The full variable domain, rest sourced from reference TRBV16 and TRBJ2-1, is GEEVAQTPKHLVRGEGQKAKLYCAPIKGHSYVFWYQQVLKNEFKFLISFQNENVFDETGMPKERFSAKCLPNSPCSLEIQATKLEDSAVYFCASSQWREGDEQFFGPGTRLTVL.

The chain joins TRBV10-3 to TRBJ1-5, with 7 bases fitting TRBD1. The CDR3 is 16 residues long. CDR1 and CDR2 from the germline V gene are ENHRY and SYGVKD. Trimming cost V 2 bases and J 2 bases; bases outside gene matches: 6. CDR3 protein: CAISERAGTGNQPQHF. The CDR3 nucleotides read TGTGCCATCAGTGAGAGGGCAGGGACAGGCAATCAGCCCCAGCATTTT.

CDR3 bases: TGTGCCAGCAGCCCGAATTCACCCCTCCACTTT. Its translation: CASSPNSPLHF. V is TRBV16 and J is TRBJ1-6; D is undetermined. The CDR3 runs 11 residues. Trimming removed 4 bases from V and 7 bases from J, with 2 bases in between. Germline CDR1 and CDR2: KGHSY and FQNENV. Looking up the rest from reference TRBV16 and TRBJ1-6 gives the full variable domain: GEEVAQTPKHLVRGEGQKAKLYCAPIKGHSYVFWYQQVLKNEFKFLISFQNENVFDETGMPKERFSAKCLPNSPCSLEIQATKLEDSAVYFCASSPNSPLHFGNGTRLTVT.

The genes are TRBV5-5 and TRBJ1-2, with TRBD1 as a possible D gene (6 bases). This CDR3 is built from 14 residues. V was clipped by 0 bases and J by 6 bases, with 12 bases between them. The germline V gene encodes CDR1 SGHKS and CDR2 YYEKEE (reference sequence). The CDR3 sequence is CASSLVRGSDGYTF. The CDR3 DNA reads TGTGCCAGCAGCTTGGTCAGGGGTAGTGATGGCTACACCTTC. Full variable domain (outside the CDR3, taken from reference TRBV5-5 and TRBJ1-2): DAGVTQSPTHLIKTRGQQVTLRCSPISGHKSVSWYQQVLGQGPQFIFQYYEKEERGRGNFPDRFSARQFPNYSSELNVNALLLGDSALYLCASSLVRGSDGYTFGSGTRLTVV.

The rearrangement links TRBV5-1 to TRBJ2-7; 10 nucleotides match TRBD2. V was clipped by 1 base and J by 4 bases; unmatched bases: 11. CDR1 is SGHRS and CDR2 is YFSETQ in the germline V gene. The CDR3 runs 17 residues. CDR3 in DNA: TGCGCCAGCAGCTTGACTCTAGCGGGAGACGTGACGTACGAGCAGTACTTC. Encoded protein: CASSLTLAGDVTYEQYF.

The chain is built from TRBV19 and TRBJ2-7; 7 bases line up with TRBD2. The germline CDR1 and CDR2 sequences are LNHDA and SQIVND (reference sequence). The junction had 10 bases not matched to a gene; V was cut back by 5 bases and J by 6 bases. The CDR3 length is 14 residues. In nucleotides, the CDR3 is TGTGCCAGTAGTCCGCGGGAGTTCAATGTCGAGCAGTACTTC. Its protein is CASSPREFNVEQYF.

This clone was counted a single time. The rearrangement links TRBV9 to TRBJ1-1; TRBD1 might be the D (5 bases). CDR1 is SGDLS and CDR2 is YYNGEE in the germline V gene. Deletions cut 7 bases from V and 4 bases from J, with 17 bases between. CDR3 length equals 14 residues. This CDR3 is CASGGTHHGTEAFF. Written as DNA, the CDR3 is TGTGCCAGCGGAGGGACCCACCATGGCACTGAAGCTTTCTTT.

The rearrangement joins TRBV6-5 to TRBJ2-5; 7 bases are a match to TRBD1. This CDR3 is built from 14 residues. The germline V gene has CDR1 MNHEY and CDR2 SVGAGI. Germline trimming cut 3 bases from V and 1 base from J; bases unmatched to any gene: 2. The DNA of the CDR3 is TGTGCCAGCAGTTATGGGACAGCCCAAGAGACCCAGTACTTC. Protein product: CASSYGTAQETQYF.

The CDR3 is CASSFGQPPQETQYF. The DNA for the CDR3 is TGTGCCAGCAGCTTCGGACAACCCCCACAAGAGACCCAGTACTTC. The chain links TRBV5-4 to TRBJ2-5; D is possibly TRBD1 (5 bases). V lost 2 bases, J lost 2 bases, and 13 bases lay in between. This CDR3 contains 15 residues. The V gene's germline CDR1 is SGHNT and CDR2 YYREEE (reference sequence).

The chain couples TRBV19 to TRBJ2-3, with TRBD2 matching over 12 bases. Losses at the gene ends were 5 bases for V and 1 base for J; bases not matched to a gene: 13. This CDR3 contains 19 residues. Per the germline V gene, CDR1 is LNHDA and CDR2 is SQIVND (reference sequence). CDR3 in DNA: TGTGCCAGTAGTTCCCGGACTAGCGGGAACTCGGCGGGCACAGATACGCAGTATTTT. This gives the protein CASSSRTSGNSAGTDTQYF. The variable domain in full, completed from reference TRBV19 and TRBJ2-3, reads DGGITQSPKYLFRKEGQNVTLSCEQNLNHDAMYWYRQDPGQGLRLIYYSQIVNDFQKGDIAEGYSVSREKKESFPLTVTSAQKNPTAFYLCASSSRTSGNSAGTDTQYFGPGTRLTVL.

The CDR3 is CASKAGGLSETQYF. CDR3 DNA: TGTGCCAGCAAGGCGGGGGGGCTGTCGGAGACCCAGTACTTC. This rearrangement joins TRBV28 to TRBJ2-5, with TRBD2 identical over 9 bases. CDR3 length equals 14 residues. The V gene's germline CDR1 is MDHEN and CDR2 SYDVKM. V was pared by 7 bases and J by 5 bases, with 8 bases of the junction left unmatched.

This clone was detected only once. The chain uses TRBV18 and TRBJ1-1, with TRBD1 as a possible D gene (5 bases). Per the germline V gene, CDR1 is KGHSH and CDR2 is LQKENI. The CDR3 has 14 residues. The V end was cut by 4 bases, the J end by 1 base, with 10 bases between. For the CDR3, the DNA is TGTGCCAGCTCACAGCAGACAGCGAACACTGAAGCTTTCTTT. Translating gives CASSQQTANTEAFF.

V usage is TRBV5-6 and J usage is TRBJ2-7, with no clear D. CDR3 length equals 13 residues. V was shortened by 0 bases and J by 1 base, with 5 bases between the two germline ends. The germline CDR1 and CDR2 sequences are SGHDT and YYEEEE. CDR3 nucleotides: TGTGCCAGCAGCTTGGGAGTGTCCTACGAGCAGTACGTC. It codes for CASSLGVSYEQYV.

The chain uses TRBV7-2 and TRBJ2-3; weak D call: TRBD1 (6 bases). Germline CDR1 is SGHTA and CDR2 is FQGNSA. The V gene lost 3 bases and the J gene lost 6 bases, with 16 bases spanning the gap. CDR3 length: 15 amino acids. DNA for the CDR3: TGTGCCAGCAGCTTCAGGGAACGGACAGCGGATACGCAGTATTTT. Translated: CASSFRERTADTQYF.

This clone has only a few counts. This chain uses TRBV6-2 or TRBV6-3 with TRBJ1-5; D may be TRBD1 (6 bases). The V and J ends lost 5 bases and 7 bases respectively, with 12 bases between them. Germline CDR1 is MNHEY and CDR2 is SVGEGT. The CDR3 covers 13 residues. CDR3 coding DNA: TGTGCCAGCAGTCAAGCAGGGGACCAGCCCCAGCATTTT. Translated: CASSQAGDQPQHF.

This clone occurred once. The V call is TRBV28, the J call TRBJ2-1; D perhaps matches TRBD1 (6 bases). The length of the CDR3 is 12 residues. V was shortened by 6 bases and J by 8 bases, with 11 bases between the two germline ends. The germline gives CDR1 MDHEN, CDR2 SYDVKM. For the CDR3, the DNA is TGTGCCAGCAGCCCAGCAGGGGATGAGCAGTTCTTC. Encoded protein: CASSPAGDEQFF.

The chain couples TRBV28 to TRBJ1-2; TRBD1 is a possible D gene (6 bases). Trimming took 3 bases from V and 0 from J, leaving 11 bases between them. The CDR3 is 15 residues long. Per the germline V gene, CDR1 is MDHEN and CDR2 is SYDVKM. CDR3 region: CASSFWGTSNYGYTF. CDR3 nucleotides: TGTGCCAGCAGTTTTTGGGGGACATCTAACTATGGCTACACCTTC.

DNA for the CDR3: TGTGCCAGCAGTTTGTCAGGGTCTGGAAACACCATATATTTT. This gives the protein CASSLSGSGNTIYF. The chain joins TRBV27 to TRBJ1-3; D might be TRBD1 (5 bases). Germline V lookup: CDR1 MNHEY, CDR2 SMNVEV (reference sequence). CDR3 length equals 14 residues. The germline V and J ends were trimmed by 3 bases and 1 base, with 7 bases remaining between them.

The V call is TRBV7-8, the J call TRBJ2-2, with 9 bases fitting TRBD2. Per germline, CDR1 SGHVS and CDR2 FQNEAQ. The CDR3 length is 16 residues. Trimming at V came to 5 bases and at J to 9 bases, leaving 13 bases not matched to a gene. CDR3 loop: CASSATLAGPNRELFF. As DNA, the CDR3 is TGTGCCAGCAGCGCGACACTAGCGGGCCCTAACCGGGAGCTGTTTTTT.

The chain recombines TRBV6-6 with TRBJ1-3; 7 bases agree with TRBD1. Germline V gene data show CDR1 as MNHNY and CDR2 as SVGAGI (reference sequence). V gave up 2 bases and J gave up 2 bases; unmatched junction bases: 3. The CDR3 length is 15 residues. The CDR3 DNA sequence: TGTGCCAGCAGTTACCCACAGGGGACTGGAAACACCATATATTTT. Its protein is CASSYPQGTGNTIYF.

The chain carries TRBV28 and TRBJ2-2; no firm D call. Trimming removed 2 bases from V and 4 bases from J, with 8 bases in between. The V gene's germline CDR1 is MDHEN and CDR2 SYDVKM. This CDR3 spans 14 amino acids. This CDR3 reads CASSLARSTGELFF. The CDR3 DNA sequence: TGTGCCAGCAGTTTAGCACGGAGCACCGGGGAGCTGTTTTTT.

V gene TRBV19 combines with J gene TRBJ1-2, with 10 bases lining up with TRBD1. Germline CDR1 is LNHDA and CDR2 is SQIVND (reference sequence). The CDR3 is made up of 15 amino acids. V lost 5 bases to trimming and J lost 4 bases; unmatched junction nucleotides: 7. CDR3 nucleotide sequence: TGTGCCAGTAGTCCGGGACAGGGGTTTTCCTATGGCTACACCTTC. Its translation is CASSPGQGFSYGYTF.

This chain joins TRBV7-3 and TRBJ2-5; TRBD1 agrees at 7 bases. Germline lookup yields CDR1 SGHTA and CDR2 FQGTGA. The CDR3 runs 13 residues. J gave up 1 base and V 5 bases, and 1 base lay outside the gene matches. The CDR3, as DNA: TGTGCCAGCAGCCGACAGGGCCAAGAGACCCAGTACTTC. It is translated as CASSRQGQETQYF.